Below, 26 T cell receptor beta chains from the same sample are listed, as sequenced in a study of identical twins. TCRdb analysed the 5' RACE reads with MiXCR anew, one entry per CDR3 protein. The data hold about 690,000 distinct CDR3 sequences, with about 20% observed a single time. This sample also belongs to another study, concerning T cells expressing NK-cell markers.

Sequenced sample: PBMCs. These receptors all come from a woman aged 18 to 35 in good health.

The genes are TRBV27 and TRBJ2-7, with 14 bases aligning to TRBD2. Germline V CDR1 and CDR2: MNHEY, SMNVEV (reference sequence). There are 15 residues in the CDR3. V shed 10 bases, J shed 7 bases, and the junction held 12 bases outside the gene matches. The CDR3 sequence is CATHNSGLAGAEQYF. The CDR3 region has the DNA TGTGCCACCCACAACTCGGGACTAGCGGGAGCGGAGCAGTACTTC.

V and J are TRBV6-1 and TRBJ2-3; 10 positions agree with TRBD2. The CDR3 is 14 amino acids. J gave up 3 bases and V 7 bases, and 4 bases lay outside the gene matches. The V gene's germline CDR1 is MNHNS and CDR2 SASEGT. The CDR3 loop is CASTTSGVTDTQYF. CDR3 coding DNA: TGTGCCAGCACCACTAGCGGGGTTACAGATACGCAGTATTTT.

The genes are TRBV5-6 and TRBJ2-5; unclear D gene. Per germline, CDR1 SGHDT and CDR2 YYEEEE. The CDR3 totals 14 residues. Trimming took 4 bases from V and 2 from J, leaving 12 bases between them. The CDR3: CASSLRMGQETQYF. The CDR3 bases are TGTGCCAGCAGCCTCCGAATGGGGCAAGAGACCCAGTACTTC.

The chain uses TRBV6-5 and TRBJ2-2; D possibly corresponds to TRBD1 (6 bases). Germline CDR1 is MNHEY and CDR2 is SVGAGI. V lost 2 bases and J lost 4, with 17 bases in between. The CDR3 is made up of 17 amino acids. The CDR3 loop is CASSYGLTGPVTGELFF. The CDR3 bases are TGTGCCAGCAGTTACGGGTTAACAGGGCCAGTCACCGGGGAGCTGTTTTTT.

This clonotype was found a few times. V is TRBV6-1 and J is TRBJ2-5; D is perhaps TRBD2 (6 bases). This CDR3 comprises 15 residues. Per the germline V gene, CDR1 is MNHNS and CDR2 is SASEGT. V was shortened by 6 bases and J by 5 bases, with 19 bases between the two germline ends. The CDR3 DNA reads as TGTGCCAGCAGCTCCCTCCGGGGGATAGAGGAGACCCAGTACTTC. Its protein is CASSSLRGIEETQYF.

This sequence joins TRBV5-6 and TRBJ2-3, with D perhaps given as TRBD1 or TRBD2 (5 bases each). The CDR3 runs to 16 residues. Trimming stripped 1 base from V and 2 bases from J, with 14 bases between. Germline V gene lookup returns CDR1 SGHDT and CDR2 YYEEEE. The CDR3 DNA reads TGTGCCAGCAGCTTGTGGATGGGGACCCTCACAGATACGCAGTATTTT. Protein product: CASSLWMGTLTDTQYF. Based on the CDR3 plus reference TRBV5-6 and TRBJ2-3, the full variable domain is DAGVTQSPTHLIKTRGQQVTLRCSPKSGHDTVSWYQQALGQGPQFIFQYYEEEERQRGNFPDRFSGHQFPNYSSELNVNALLLGDSALYLCASSLWMGTLTDTQYFGPGTRLTVL.

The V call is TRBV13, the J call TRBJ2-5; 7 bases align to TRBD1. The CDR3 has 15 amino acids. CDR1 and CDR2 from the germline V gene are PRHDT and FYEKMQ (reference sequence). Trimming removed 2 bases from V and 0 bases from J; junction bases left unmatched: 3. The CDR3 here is CASSLPGTDQETQYF. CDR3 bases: TGTGCCAGCAGCTTACCCGGGACAGACCAAGAGACCCAGTACTTC.

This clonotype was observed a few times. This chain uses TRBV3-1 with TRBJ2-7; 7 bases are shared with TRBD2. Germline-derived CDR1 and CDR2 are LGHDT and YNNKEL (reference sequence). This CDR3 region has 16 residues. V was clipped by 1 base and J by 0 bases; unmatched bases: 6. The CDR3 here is CASSQVVGGSSYEQYF. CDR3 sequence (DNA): TGTGCCAGCAGCCAAGTCGTCGGCGGGAGCTCCTACGAGCAGTACTTC.

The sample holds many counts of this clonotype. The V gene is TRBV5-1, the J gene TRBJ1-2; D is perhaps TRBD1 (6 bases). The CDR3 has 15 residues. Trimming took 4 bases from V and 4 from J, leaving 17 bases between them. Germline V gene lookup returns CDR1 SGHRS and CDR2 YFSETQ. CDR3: CASSPTLTGPYGYTF. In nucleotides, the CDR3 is TGCGCCAGCAGCCCGACATTGACAGGACCCTATGGCTACACCTTC. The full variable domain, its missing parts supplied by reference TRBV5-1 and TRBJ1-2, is KAGVTQTPRYLIKTRGQQVTLSCSPISGHRSVSWYQQTPGQGLQFLFEYFSETQRNKGNFPGRFSGRQFSNSRSEMNVSTLELGDSALYLCASSPTLTGPYGYTFGSGTRLTVV.

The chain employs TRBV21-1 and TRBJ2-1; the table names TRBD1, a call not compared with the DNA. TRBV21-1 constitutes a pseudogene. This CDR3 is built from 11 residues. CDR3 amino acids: CASTKGDRGVF. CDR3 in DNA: TGTGCCAGCACCAAAGGGGACAGGGGGGTCTTC.

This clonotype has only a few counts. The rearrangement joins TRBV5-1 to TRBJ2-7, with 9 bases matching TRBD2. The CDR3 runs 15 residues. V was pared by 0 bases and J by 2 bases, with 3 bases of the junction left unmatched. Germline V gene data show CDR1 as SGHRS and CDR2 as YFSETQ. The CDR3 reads CASSLVSGGPYEQYF. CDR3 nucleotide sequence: TGCGCCAGCAGCTTGGTTAGCGGGGGACCCTACGAGCAGTACTTC.

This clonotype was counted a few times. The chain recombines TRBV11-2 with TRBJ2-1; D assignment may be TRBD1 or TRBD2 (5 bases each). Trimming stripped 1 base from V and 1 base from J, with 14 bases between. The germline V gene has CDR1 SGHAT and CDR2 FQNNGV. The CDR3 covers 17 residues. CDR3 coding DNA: TGTGCCAGCAGCTTAGGTATGGGGGTGGAGTCCTACAATGAGCAGTTCTTC. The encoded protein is CASSLGMGVESYNEQFF.

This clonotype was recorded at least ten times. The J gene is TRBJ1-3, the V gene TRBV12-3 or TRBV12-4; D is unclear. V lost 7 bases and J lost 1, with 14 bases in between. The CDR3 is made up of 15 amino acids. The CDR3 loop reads CASNFGGLSGNTIYF. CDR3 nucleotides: TGTGCCAGCAACTTTGGCGGGCTTTCTGGAAACACCATATATTTT.

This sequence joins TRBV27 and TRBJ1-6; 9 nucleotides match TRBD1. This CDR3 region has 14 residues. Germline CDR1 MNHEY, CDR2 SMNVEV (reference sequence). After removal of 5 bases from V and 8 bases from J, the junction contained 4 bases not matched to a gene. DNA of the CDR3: TGTGCCAGCAGTGTGACAGGGGGAGATTCACCCCTCCACTTT. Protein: CASSVTGGDSPLHF.

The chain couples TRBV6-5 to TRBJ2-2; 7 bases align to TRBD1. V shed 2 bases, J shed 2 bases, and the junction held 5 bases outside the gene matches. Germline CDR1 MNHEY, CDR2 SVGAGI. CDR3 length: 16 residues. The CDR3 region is CASSYGGQPNTGELFF. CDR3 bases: TGTGCCAGCAGTTACGGGGGACAGCCCAACACCGGGGAGCTGTTTTTT.

CDR3 region: CASATSYSNQPQHF. CDR3 nucleotides: TGTGCCAGCGCAACTAGTTATAGCAATCAGCCCCAGCATTTT. V and J are TRBV18 and TRBJ1-5; D ambiguous. CDR1 is KGHSH and CDR2 is LQKENI in the germline V gene. V was shortened by 8 bases and J by 0 bases, with 11 bases between the two germline ends. The CDR3 contains 14 residues.

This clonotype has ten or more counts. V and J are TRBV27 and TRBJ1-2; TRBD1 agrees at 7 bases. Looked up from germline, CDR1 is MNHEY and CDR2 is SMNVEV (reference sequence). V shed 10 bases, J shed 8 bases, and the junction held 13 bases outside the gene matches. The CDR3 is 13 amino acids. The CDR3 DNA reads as TGTGCCACGGGGAATTCAGGGGGGAGCGGCTACACCTTC. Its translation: CATGNSGGSGYTF.

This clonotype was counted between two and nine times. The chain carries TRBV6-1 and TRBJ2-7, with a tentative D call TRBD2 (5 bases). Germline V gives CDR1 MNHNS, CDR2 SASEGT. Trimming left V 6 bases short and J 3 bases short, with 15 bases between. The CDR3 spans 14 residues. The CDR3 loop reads CASRPASGVYEQYF. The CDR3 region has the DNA TGTGCCAGCAGGCCCGCCTCCGGGGTCTACGAGCAGTACTTC.

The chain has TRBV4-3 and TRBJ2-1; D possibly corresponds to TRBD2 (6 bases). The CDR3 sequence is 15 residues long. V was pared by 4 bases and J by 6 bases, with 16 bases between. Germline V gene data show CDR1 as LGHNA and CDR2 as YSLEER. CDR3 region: CASSRSRTIGNEQFF. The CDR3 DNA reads TGCGCCAGCAGCCGATCCAGGACTATAGGCAATGAGCAGTTCTTC.

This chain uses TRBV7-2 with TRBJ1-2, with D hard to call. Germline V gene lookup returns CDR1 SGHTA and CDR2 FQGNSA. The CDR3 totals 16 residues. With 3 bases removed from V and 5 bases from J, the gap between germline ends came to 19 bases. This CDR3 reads CASSFESPGSRYGYTF. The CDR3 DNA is TGTGCCAGCAGCTTCGAGTCCCCTGGTAGTAGGTATGGCTACACCTTC. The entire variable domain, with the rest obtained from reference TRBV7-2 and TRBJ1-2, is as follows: GAGVSQSPSNKVTEKGKDVELRCDPISGHTALYWYRQSLGQGLEFLIYFQGNSAPDKSGLPSDRFSAERTGGSVSTLTIQRTQQEDSAVYLCASSFESPGSRYGYTFGSGTRLTVV.

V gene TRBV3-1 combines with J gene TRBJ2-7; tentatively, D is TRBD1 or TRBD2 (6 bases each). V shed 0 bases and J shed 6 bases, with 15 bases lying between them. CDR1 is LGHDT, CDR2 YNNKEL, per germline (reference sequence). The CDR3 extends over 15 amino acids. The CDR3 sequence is CASSQDWGAGVEQYF. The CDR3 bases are TGTGCCAGCAGCCAAGATTGGGGGGCTGGGGTCGAGCAGTACTTC.

The CDR3 DNA sequence: TGTGCCAGCGCTGAGAAGGGACAGTACTACGAGCAGTACTTC. This encodes CASAEKGQYYEQYF. The rearrangement joins TRBV27 to TRBJ2-7, with 7 positions matching TRBD1. Germline V gene sequence: CDR1 MNHEY, CDR2 SMNVEV (reference sequence). The CDR3 totals 14 residues. J was trimmed by 3 bases and V by 8 bases; bases with no gene match: 10.

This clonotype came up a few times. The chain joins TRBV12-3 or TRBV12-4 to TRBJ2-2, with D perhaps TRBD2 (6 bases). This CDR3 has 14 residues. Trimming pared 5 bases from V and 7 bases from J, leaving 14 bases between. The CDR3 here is CASSPGLHGGELFF. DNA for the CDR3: TGTGCCAGCAGTCCGGGACTCCACGGCGGGGAGCTGTTTTTT.

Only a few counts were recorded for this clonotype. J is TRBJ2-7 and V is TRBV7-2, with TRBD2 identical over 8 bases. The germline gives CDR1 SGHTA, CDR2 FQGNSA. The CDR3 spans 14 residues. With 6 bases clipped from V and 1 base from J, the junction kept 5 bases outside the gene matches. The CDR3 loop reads CASRFSGASYEQYF. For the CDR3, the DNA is TGTGCCAGCAGGTTTAGCGGGGCGTCCTACGAGCAGTACTTC.

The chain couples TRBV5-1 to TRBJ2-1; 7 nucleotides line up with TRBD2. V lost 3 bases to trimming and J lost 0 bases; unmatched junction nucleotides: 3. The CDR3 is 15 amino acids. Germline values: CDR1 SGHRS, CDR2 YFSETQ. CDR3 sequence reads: CASSWSGNSYNEQFF. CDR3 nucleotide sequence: TGCGCCAGCAGCTGGAGCGGGAACTCCTACAATGAGCAGTTCTTC. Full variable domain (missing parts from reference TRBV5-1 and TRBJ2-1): KAGVTQTPRYLIKTRGQQVTLSCSPISGHRSVSWYQQTPGQGLQFLFEYFSETQRNKGNFPGRFSGRQFSNSRSEMNVSTLELGDSALYLCASSWSGNSYNEQFFGPGTRLTVL.

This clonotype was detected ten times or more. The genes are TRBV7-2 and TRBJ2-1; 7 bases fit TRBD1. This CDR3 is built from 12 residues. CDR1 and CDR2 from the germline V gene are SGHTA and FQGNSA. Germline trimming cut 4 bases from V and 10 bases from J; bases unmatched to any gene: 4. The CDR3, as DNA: TGTGCCAGCAGCTCATACAGGGGCGAGCAGTTCTTC. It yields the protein CASSSYRGEQFF. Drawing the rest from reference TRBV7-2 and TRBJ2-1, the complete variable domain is GAGVSQSPSNKVTEKGKDVELRCDPISGHTALYWYRQSLGQGLEFLIYFQGNSAPDKSGLPSDRFSAERTGGSVSTLTIQRTQQEDSAVYLCASSSYRGEQFFGPGTRLTVL.